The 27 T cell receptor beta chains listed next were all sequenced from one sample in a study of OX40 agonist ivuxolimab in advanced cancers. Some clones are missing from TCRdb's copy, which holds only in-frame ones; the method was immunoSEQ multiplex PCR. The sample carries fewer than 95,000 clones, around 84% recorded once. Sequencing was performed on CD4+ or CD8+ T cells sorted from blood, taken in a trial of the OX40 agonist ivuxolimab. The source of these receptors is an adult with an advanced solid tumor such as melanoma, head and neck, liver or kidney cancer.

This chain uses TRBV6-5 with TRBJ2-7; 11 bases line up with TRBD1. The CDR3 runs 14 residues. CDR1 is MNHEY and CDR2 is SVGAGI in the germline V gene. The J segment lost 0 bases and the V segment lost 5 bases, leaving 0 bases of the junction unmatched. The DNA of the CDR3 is TGTGCCAGCAGTGGGACAGGGGGCTCCTACGAGCAGTACGTC. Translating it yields CASSGTGGSYEQYV.

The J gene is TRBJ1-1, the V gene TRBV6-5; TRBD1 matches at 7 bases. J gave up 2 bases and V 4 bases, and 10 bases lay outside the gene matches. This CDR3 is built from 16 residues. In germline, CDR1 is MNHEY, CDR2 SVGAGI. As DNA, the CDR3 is TGTGCCAGCAGTTCACTGTCGACAGGGATAAACACTGAAGCTTTCTTT. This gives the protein CASSSLSTGINTEAFF.

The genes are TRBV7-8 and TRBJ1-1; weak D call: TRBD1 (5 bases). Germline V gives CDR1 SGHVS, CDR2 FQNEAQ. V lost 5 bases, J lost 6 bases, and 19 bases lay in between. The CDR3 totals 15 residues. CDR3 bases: TGTGCCAGCAGCAACAAACCTCCAGGGTCGGCTGAAGCTTTCTTT. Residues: CASSNKPPGSAEAFF.

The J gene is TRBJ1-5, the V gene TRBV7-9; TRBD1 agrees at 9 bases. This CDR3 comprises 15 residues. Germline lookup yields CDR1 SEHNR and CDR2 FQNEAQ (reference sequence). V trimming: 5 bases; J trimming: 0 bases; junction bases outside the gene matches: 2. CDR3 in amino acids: CASSRTGASNQPQHF. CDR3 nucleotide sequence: TGTGCCAGCAGCCGGACAGGGGCTAGCAATCAGCCCCAGCATTTT. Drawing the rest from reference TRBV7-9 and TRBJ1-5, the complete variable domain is DTGVSQNPRHKITKRGQNVTFRCDPISEHNRLYWYRQTLGQGPEFLTYFQNEAQLEKSRLLSDRFSAERPKGSFSTLEIQRTEQGDSAMYLCASSRTGASNQPQHFGDGTRLSIL.

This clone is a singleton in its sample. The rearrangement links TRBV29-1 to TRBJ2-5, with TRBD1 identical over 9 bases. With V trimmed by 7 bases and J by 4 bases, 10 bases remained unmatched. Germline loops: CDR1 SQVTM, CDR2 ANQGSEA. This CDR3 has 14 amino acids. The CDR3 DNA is TGCAGCGGGGCCGGGACAGGGTTCCGAGAGACCCAGTACTTC. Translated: CSGAGTGFRETQYF.

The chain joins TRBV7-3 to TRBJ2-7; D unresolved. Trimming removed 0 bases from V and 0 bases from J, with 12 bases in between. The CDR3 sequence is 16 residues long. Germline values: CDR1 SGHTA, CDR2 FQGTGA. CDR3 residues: CASSLTHSRSSYEQYF. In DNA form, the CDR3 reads TGTGCCAGCAGCTTAACCCACTCGCGGAGCTCCTACGAGCAGTACTTC.

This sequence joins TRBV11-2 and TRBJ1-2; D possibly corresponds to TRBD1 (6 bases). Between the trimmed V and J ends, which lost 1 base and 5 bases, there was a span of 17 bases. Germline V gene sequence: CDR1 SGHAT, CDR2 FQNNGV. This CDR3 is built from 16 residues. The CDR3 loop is CASSLAHDGGKYGYTF. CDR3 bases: TGTGCCAGCAGCTTAGCCCACGATGGGGGCAAGTATGGCTACACCTTC.

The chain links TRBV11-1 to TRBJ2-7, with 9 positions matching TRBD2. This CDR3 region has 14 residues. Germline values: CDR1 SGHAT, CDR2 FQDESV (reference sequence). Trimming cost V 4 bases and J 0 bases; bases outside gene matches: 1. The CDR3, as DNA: TGTGCCAGCAGCTATAGCGGGAGCTCCTACGAGCAGTACTTC. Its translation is CASSYSGSSYEQYF.

Here the CDR3 reads CATSRDEESEKLFF. The CDR3 DNA is TGTGCCACCAGCAGAGATGAAGAGAGTGAAAAACTGTTTTTT. The chain couples TRBV15 to TRBJ1-4; unclear D gene. The V and J ends lost 0 bases and 7 bases respectively, with 9 bases between them. There are 14 residues in the CDR3. Germline assignment: CDR1 LNHNV and CDR2 YYDKDF (reference sequence).

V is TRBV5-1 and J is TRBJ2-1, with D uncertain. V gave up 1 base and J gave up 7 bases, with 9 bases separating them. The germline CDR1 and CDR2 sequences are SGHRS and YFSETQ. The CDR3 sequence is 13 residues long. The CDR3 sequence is CASSLSGPNEQFF. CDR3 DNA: TGCGCCAGCAGCTTGTCGGGCCCAAATGAGCAGTTCTTC.

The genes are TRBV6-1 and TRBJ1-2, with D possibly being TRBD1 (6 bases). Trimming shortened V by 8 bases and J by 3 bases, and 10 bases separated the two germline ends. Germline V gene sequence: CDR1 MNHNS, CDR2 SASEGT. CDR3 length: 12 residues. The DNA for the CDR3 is TGTGCCAGCGTGGCAGGGGACTATGGCTACACCTTC. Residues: CASVAGDYGYTF.

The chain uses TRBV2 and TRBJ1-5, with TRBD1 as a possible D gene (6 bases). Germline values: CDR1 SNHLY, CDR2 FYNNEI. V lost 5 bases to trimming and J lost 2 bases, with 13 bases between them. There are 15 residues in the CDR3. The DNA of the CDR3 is TGTGCCAGCAGTCTCACCTCAGGGGGCAATCAGCCCCAGCATTTT. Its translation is CASSLTSGGNQPQHF.

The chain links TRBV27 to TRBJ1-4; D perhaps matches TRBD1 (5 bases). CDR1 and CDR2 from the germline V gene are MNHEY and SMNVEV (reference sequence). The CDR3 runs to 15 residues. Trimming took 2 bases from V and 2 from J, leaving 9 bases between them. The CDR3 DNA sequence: TGTGCCAGCAGTTTACAGGGTCTGACTAATGAAAAACTGTTTTTT. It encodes CASSLQGLTNEKLFF.

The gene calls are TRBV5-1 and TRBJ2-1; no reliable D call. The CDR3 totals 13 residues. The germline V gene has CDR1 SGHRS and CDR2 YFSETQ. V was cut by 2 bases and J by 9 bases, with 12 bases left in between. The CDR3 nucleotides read TGCGCCAGCAGCTTCGACGCGACGGGTGAGCAGTTCTTC. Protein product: CASSFDATGEQFF.

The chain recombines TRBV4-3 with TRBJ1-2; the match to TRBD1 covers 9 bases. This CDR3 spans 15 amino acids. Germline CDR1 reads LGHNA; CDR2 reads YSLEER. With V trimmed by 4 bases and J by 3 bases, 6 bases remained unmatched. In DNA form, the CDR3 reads TGCGCCAGCAGCCCCTGGGACAGGGACGACTATGGCTACACCTTC. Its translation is CASSPWDRDDYGYTF.

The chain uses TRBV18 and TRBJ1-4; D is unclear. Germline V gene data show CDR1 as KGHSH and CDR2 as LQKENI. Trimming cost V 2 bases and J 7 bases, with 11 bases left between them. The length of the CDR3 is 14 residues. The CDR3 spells CASSPASMSEKLFF. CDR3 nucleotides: TGTGCCAGCTCACCAGCGTCTATGTCTGAAAAACTGTTTTTT.

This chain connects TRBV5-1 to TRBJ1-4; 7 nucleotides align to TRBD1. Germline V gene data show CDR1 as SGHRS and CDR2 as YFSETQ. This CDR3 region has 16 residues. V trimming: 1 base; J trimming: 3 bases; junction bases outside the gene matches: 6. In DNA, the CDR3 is TGCGCCAGCAGCTTGCTACAGAGGGGGCCTAATGAAAAACTGTTTTTT. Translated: CASSLLQRGPNEKLFF. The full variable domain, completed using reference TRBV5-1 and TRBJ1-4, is KAGVTQTPRYLIKTRGQQVTLSCSPISGHRSVSWYQQTPGQGLQFLFEYFSETQRNKGNFPGRFSGRQFSNSRSEMNVSTLELGDSALYLCASSLLQRGPNEKLFFGSGTQLSVL.

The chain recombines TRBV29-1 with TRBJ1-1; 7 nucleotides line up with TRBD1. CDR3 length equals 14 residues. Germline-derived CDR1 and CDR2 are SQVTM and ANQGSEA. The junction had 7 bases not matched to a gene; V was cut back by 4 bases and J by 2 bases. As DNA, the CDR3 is TGCAGCGTTGCGACAGGGACGGTAAACACTGAAGCTTTCTTT. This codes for CSVATGTVNTEAFF.

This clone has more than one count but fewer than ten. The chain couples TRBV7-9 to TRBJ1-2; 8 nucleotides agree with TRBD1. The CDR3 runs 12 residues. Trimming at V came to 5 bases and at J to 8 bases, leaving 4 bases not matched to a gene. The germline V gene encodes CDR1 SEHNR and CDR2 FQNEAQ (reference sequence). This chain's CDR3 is CASSAGGRGYTF. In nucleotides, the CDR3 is TGTGCCAGCAGCGCAGGGGGCCGGGGCTACACCTTC.

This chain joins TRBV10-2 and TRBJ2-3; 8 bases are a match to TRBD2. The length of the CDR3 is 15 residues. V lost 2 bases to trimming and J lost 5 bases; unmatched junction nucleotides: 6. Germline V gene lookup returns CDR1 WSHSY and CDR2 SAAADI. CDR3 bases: TGCGCCAGCAGTGAGCCGCGGGGGGAGGGAGATACGCAGTATTTT. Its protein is CASSEPRGEGDTQYF.

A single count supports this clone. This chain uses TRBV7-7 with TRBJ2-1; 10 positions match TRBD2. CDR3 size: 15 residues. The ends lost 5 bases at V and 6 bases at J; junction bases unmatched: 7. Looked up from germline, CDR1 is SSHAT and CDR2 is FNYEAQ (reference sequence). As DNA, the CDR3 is TGTGCCAGCAGCCCTAGCGGGAGAAGCTCCAATGAGCAGTTCTTC. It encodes CASSPSGRSSNEQFF.

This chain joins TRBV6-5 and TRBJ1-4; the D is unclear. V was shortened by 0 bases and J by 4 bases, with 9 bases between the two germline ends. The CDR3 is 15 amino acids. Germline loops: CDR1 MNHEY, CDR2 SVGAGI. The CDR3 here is CASSYSNSFNEKLFF. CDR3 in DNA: TGTGCCAGCAGTTACTCAAACAGTTTTAATGAAAAACTGTTTTTT.

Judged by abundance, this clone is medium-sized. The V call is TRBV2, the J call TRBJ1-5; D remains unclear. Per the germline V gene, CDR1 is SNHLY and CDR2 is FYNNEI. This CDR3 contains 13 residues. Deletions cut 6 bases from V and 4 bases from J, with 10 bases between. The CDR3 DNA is TGTGCCAGCAGGAAGGAGGGAAATCAGCCCCAGCATTTT. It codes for CASRKEGNQPQHF.

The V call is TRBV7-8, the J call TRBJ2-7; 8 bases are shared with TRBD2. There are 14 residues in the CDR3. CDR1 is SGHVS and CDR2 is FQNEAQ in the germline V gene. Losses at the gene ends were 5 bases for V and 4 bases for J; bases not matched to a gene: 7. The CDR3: CASSLTSGAYEQYF. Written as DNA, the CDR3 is TGTGCCAGCAGCCTTACTAGCGGCGCGTACGAGCAGTACTTC.

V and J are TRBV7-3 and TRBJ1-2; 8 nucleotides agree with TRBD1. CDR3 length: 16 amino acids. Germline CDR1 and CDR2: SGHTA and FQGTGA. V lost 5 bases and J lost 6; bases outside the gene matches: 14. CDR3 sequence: CASSPRDRGGRDGYTF. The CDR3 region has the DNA TGTGCCAGCAGCCCGCGCGACAGGGGAGGGAGAGATGGCTACACCTTC.

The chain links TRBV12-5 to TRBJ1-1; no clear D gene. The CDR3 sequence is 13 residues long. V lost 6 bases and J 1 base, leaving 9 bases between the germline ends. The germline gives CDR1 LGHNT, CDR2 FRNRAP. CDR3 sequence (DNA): TGTGCTAGTGGCGTACCCGGGAACACTGAAGCTTTCTTT. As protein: CASGVPGNTEAFF.

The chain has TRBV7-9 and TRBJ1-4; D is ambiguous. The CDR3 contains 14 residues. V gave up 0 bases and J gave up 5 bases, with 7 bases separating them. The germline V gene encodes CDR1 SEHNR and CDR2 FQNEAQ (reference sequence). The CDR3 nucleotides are TGTGCCAGCAGCTTAGCGGGTTTAAATGAAAAACTGTTTTTT. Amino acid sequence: CASSLAGLNEKLFF.